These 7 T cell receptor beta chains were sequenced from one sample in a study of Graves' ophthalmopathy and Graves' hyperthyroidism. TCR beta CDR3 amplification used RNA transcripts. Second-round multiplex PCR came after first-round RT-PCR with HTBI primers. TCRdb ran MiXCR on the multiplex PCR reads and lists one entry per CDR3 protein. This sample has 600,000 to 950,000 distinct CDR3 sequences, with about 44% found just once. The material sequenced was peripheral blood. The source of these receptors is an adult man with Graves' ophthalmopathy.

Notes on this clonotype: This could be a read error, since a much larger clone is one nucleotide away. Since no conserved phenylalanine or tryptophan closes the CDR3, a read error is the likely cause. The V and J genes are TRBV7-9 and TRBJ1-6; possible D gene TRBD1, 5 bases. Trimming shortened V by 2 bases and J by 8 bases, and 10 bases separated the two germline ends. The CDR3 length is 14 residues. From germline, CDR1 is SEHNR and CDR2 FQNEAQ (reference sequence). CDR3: CASSLSRGDSPLHL. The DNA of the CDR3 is TGTGCCAGCAGCTTATCTAGGGGTGATTCACCCCTCCACCTT.

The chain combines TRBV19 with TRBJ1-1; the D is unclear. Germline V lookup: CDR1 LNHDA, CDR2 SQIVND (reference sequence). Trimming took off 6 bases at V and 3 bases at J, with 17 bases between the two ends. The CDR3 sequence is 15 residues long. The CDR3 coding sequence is TGTGCCAGTAGACGAATGGACTTTTCGGACACTGAAGCTTTCTTT. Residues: CASRRMDFSDTEAFF.

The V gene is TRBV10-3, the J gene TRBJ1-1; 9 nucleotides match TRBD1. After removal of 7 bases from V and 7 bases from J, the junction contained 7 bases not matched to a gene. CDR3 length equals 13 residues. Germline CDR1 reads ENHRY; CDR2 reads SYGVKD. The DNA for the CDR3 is TGTGCCATCACTGGGACAGGGAGGGTTGAAGCTTTCTTT. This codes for CAITGTGRVEAFF.

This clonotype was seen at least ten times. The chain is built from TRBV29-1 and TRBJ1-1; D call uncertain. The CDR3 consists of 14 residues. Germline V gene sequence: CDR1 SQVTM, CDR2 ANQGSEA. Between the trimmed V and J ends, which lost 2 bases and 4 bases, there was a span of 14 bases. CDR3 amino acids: CSVERISPGTEAFF. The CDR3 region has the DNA TGCAGCGTTGAACGAATCAGTCCGGGCACTGAAGCTTTCTTT.

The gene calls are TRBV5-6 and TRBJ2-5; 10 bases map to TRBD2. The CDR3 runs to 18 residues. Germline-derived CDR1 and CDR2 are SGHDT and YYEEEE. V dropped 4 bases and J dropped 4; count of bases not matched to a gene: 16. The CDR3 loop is CASSNTGTSGIGRETQYF. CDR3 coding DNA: TGTGCCAGCAGCAATACCGGAACTAGCGGGATCGGAAGAGAGACCCAGTACTTC. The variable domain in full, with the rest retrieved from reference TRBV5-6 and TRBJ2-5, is DAGVTQSPTHLIKTRGQQVTLRCSPKSGHDTVSWYQQALGQGPQFIFQYYEEEERQRGNFPDRFSGHQFPNYSSELNVNALLLGDSALYLCASSNTGTSGIGRETQYFGPGTRLLVL.

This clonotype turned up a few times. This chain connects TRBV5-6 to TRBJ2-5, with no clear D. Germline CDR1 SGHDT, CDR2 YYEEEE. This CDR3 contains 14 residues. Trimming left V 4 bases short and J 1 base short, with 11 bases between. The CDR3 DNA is TGTGCCAGCAGCCGGAAAGGTTCCCAAGAGACCCAGTACTTC. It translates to CASSRKGSQETQYF. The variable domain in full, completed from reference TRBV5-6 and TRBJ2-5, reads DAGVTQSPTHLIKTRGQQVTLRCSPKSGHDTVSWYQQALGQGPQFIFQYYEEEERQRGNFPDRFSGHQFPNYSSELNVNALLLGDSALYLCASSRKGSQETQYFGPGTRLLVL.

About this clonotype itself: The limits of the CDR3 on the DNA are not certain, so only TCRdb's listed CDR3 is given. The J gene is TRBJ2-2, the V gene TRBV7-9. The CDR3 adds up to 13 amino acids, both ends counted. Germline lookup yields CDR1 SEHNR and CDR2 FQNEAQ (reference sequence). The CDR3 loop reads CASSFRRAGELFF.